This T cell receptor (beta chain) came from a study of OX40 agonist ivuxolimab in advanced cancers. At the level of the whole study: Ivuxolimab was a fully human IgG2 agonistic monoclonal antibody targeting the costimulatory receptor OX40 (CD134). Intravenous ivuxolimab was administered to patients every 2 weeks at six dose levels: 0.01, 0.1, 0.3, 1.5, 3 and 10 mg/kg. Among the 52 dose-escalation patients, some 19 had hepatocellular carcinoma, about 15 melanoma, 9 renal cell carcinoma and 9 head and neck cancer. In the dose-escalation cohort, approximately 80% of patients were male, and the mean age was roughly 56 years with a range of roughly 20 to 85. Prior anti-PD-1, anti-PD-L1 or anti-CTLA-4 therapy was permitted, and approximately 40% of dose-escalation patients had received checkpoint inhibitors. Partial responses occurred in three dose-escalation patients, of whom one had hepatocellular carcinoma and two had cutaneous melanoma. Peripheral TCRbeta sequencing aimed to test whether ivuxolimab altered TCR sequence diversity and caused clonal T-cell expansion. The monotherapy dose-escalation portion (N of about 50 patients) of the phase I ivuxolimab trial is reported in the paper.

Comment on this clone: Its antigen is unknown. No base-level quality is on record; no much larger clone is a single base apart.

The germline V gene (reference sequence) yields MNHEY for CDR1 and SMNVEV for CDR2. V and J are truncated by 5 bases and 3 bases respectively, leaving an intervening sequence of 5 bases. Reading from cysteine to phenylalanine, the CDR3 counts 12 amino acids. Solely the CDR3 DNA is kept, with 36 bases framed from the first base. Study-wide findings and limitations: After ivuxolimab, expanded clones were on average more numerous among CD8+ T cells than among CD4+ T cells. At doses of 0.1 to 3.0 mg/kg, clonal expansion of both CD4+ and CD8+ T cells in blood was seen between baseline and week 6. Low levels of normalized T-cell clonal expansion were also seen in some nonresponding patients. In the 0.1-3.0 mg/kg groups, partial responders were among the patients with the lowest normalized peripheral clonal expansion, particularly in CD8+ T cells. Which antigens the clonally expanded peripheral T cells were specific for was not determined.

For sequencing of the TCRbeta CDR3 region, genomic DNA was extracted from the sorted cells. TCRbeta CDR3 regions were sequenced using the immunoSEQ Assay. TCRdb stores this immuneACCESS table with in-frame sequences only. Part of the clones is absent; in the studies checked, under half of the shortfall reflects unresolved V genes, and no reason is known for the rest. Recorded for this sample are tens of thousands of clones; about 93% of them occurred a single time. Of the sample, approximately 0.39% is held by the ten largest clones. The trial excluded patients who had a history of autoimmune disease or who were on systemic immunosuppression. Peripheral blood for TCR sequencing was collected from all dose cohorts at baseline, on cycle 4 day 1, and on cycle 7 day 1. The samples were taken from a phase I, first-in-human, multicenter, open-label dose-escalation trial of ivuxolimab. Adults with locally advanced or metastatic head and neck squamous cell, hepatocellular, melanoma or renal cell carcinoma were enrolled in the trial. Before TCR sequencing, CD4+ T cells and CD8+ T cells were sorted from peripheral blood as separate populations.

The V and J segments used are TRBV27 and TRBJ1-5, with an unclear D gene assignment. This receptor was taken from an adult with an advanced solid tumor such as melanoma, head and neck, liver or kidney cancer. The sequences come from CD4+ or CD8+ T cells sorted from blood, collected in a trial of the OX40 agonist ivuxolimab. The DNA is TGTGCCAGCAGTGGGTTCAATCAGCCCCAGCATTTT. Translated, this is CASSGFNQPQHF.